These T cell receptor beta chains were read from a single sample in a study of blood T cell repertoires in COVID-19. TCRdb's copy holds only in-frame clones and misses some; the assay was immunoSEQ multiplex PCR. The sample has around 220,000 clones; roughly nine tenths are singletons. Sequencing used PBMCs or T cells enriched from blood (not recorded which). The receptors shown here come from a woman in her twenties or thirties with acute COVID-19. Both conserved end residues are part of each CDR3. Each record gives: D gene, J gene, V gene, clone size, CDR3 protein, CDR3 DNA. D genes are given only for firm matches. Size values are once, few and many counts, or a class for expanded clones, and some rows have none.

TRBD1	TRBJ2-5	TRBV28	NA	CAARQGWETQYF	TGTGCCGCCCGACAGGGGTGGGAGACCCAGTACTTC
NA	TRBJ2-7	TRBV5-1	NA	CASSLASWYEQYF	TGCGCCAGCAGCCTCGCTAGCTGGTACGAGCAGTACTTC
TRBD2	TRBJ2-3	TRBV5-1	few	CASSLGHGGRAVGDTQYF	TGCGCCAGCAGCCTGGGGCACGGCGGGAGGGCGGTGGGAGATACGCAGTATTTT
NA	TRBJ2-1	TRBV5-1	few	CASSLRGGNNEQFF	TGCGCCAGCAGCTTGAGGGGGGGAAACAATGAGCAGTTCTTC
TRBD1	TRBJ2-7	TRBV7-9	NA	CASSRGQGYEQYF	TGTGCCAGCAGCCGAGGACAGGGCTACGAGCAGTACTTC
TRBD2	TRBJ2-5	TRBV27	NA	CASSWGGGYQETQYF	TGTGCCAGCAGTTGGGGCGGGGGGTACCAAGAGACCCAGTACTTC
NA	TRBJ2-7	TRBV12-3/TRBV12-4	NA	CASSYSYEQYF	TGTGCCAGCAGCTACTCCTACGAGCAGTACTTC
TRBD1	TRBJ2-5	TRBV19	once	CASSYRGETQYF	TGTGCCAGTAGCTACAGGGGAGAGACCCAGTACTTC
NA	TRBJ2-1	TRBV2	NA	CASTEGVYEQFF	TGTGCCAGCACCGAAGGAGTCTATGAGCAGTTCTTC
TRBD2	TRBJ2-1	TRBV9	once	CASSAPGTNHEQFF	TGTGCCAGCAGCGCCCCCGGGACTAATCATGAGCAGTTCTTC
NA	TRBJ1-5	TRBV5-4	NA	CASSLGGGANNQPQHF	TGTGCCAGCAGCTTGGGAGGGGGGGCCAACAATCAGCCCCAGCATTTT
NA	TRBJ1-1	TRBV19	NA	CASSPGQNTEAFF	TGTGCCAGTTCACCGGGACAGAACACTGAAGCTTTCTTT
NA	TRBJ1-3	TRBV3-1/TRBV3-2	NA	CASSQQGGNTIYF	TGTGCCAGCAGTCAACAGGGTGGAAACACCATATATTTT
NA	TRBJ1-1	TRBV19	NA	CASSTRTIWGANTEAFF	TGTGCCAGTAGTACCAGGACTATTTGGGGTGCGAACACTGAAGCTTTCTTT
TRBD1	TRBJ2-7	TRBV5-1	once	CASSARQGYEQYF	TGCGCCAGCAGCGCCAGACAGGGTTACGAGCAGTACTTC
NA	TRBJ1-4	TRBV15	NA	CATSRVGGPNEKLFF	TGTGCCACCAGCAGGGTGGGGGGACCAAATGAAAAACTGTTTTTT
NA	TRBJ2-5	TRBV2	NA	CASSRDSGETQYF	TGTGCCAGCAGCCGGGACTCGGGAGAGACCCAGTACTTC
TRBD1	TRBJ2-3	TRBV10-3	NA	CAISDGRGLGDTQYF	TGTGCCATCAGTGACGGCAGGGGGCTGGGCGATACGCAGTATTTT
TRBD1	TRBJ2-7	TRBV11-2	NA	CASSYTGTGYQRSSYEQYF	TGTGCCAGCAGCTATACCGGGACAGGGTATCAGAGGAGCTCCTACGAGCAGTACTTC
TRBD2	TRBJ2-5	TRBV27	NA	CASSQGAGMGTETQYF	TGTGCCAGCAGTCAGGGAGCGGGAATGGGTACGGAGACCCAGTACTTC
TRBD1	TRBJ1-5	TRBV27	NA	CASSFEEGQGQSNQPQHF	TGTGCCAGCAGCTTCGAAGAAGGACAGGGCCAAAGCAATCAGCCCCAGCATTTT
NA	TRBJ1-2	TRBV28	NA	CASSLFPEYGYTF	TGTGCCAGCAGTTTATTCCCAGAATATGGCTACACCTTC
TRBD2	TRBJ2-1	TRBV5-1	NA	CASSSTLAGPDNEQFF	TGCGCCAGCAGCTCCACACTAGCGGGCCCGGACAATGAGCAGTTCTTC
TRBD2	TRBJ2-2	TRBV18	NA	CASSEGLAGNTGELFF	TGTGCCAGCTCAGAGGGACTAGCGGGCAACACCGGGGAGCTGTTTTTT
TRBD1	TRBJ2-2	TRBV18	NA	CASSQTGDGTGELFF	TGTGCCAGCTCACAAACAGGGGATGGCACCGGGGAGCTGTTTTTT
TRBD2	TRBJ2-3	TRBV7-9	NA	CASSPLRATSGYTDTQYF	TGTGCCAGCAGCCCCCTCCGGGCGACTAGCGGGTACACAGATACGCAGTATTTT
NA	TRBJ1-1	TRBV27	NA	CASRPDSNTEAFF	TGTGCCAGCAGGCCCGACAGCAACACTGAAGCTTTCTTT
NA	TRBJ1-1	TRBV11-3	NA	CASSLVSGAEAFF	TGTGCCAGCAGCTTAGTATCGGGAGCTGAAGCTTTCTTT
NA	TRBJ1-5	TRBV28	few	CASSGQGKNQPQHF	TGTGCCAGCAGCGGGCAGGGAAAAAATCAGCCCCAGCATTTT
NA	TRBJ1-4	TRBV2	once	CASRDPGRSTNEKLFF	TGTGCCAGCAGAGACCCCGGGAGATCAACTAATGAAAAACTGTTTTTT
TRBD2	TRBJ2-7	TRBV27	NA	CASSLAGGPYEQYF	TGTGCCAGCAGTTTAGCGGGGGGGCCCTATGAGCAGTACTTC
NA	TRBJ2-7	TRBV19	NA	CASSGLAHYEQYF	TGTGCCAGTAGTGGCCTAGCTCACTACGAGCAGTACTTC
TRBD1	TRBJ1-1	TRBV19	NA	CASSIGGGNTEAFF	TGTGCCAGTAGTATTGGAGGGGGCAATACTGAAGCTTTCTTT
NA	TRBJ2-5	TRBV28	NA	CASPRGAEATQYF	TGTGCCAGCCCGCGGGGCGCGGAGGCGACCCAGTACTTC
NA	TRBJ2-3	TRBV6-5	NA	CASRARGTDTQYF	TGTGCCAGCAGAGCCCGGGGCACAGATACGCAGTATTTT
NA	TRBJ1-1	TRBV9	NA	CASSAGQMNTEAFF	TGTGCCAGCAGCGCCGGACAGATGAACACTGAAGCTTTCTTT
NA	TRBJ1-1	TRBV6-5	NA	CASIHEGSGAFF	TGTGCCAGCATCCACGAGGGTTCCGGAGCTTTCTTT
TRBD1	TRBJ1-2	TRBV5-4	NA	CASSYQVGGTAGYTF	TGTGCCAGCAGCTACCAAGTTGGGGGGACAGCTGGCTACACCTTC
TRBD2	TRBJ2-2	TRBV19	NA	CASSILAGGPGELFF	TGTGCCAGTAGTATCCTGGCGGGAGGGCCCGGGGAGCTGTTTTTT
NA	TRBJ2-7	TRBV27	few	CASSLSTGSSYEQYF	TGTGCCAGCAGTTTATCAACGGGTAGCTCCTACGAGCAGTACTTC
TRBD1	TRBJ1-5	TRBV28	NA	CASSFLDRGTNQPQHF	TGTGCCAGCAGTTTTCTGGACAGGGGTACCAATCAGCCCCAGCATTTT
NA	TRBJ1-2	TRBV12-3/TRBV12-4	NA	CASSSTGYVGYTF	TGTGCCAGCAGTTCGACAGGTTACGTCGGCTACACCTTC
NA	TRBJ2-1	TRBV29-1	NA	CSVEPQGRNEQFF	TGCAGCGTTGAACCGCAGGGAAGGAATGAGCAGTTCTTC
NA	TRBJ2-2	TRBV12-3/TRBV12-4	NA	CASSQTAGELFF	TGTGCCAGCAGTCAGACTGCCGGGGAGCTGTTTTTT
NA	TRBJ2-7	TRBV3-1/TRBV3-2	NA	CASSQDLGGDMVVGEQYF	TGTGCCAGCAGCCAAGATTTAGGTGGCGACATGGTGGTCGGTGAGCAGTACTTC
NA	TRBJ1-6	TRBV28	NA	CASTPDRFENSPLHF	TGTGCCAGCACCCCAGACAGATTCGAGAATTCACCCCTCCACTTT
NA	TRBJ2-7	TRBV28	NA	CASSLVGEYYEQYF	TGTGCCAGCAGTTTAGTCGGGGAATACTACGAGCAGTACTTC
NA	TRBJ2-1	TRBV7-8	NA	CASSFPSASGPRGSYNEQFF	TGTGCCAGCAGCTTTCCCAGCGCCAGCGGCCCAAGGGGGTCCTACAATGAGCAGTTCTTC
NA	TRBJ2-3	TRBV7-2	NA	CASSLLEVADTQYF	TGTGCCAGCAGCTTACTAGAAGTTGCAGATACGCAGTATTTT
TRBD1	TRBJ1-1	TRBV7-2	once	CASSQMDRLSEAFF	TGTGCCAGCAGCCAAATGGACAGGTTGAGTGAAGCTTTCTTT
NA	TRBJ2-7	TRBV7-9	NA	CASSLVLGSAGLYEQYF	TGTGCCAGCAGCTTAGTATTGGGGTCGGCAGGGCTCTACGAGCAGTACTTC
NA	TRBJ1-5	TRBV10-3	NA	CAISQGGNQPQHF	TGTGCCATCAGTCAGGGAGGAAATCAGCCCCAGCATTTT